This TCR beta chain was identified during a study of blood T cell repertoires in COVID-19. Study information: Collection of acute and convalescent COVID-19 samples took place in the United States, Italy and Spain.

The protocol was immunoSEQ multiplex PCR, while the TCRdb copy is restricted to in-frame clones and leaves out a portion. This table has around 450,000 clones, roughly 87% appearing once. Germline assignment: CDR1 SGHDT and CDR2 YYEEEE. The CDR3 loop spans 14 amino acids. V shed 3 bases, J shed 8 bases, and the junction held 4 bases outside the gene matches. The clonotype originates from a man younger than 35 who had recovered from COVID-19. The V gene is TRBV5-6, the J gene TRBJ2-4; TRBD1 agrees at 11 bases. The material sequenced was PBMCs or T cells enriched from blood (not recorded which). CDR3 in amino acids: CASSSGQGAYIQYF. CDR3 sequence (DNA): TGTGCCAGCAGCTCCGGACAGGGGGCATACATTCAGTACTTC.